These T cell receptor beta chains were read from a single sample in a study of blood T cell repertoires in COVID-19. Some clones are missing from TCRdb's copy, which holds only in-frame ones; the method was immunoSEQ multiplex PCR. The sample yields some 60,000 clones, 65% to 85% seen once. The specimen sequenced was peripheral blood. The receptors stem from an elderly man with COVID-19, enrolled during active disease. Each CDR3 is given with its conserved first and last residue. Fields, in order: V gene, clone size, CDR3 length, D gene, J gene, CDR3 DNA, CDR3 protein. D genes are given only for firm matches. Size values are once, few and many counts, or a class for expanded clones, and some rows have none.

TRBV5-1	-	17	-	TRBJ2-5	TGCGCCAGCAGCTTGAACGGCCGGCGAGGGATTGGAGAGACCCAGTACTTC	CASSLNGRRGIGETQYF
TRBV6-1	once	14	-	TRBJ1-5	TGTGCCAGCAGTGAAGCACGCCCTGGCCAGCCCCAGCATTTT	CASSEARPGQPQHF
TRBV25-1	-	15	-	TRBJ1-4	TGTGCCAGCAGCGGACTAAGCGGGGCGCGAGAAAAACTGTTTTTT	CASSGLSGAREKLFF
TRBV10-3	-	14	-	TRBJ2-3	TGTGCCATCACTCCGGGACTCAGCACAGATACGCAGTATTTT	CAITPGLSTDTQYF
TRBV27	-	17	TRBD1	TRBJ1-5	TGTGCCAGCAGTCCCCGCCCGGGACAGGGCGTCGGTCAGCCCCAGCATTTT	CASSPRPGQGVGQPQHF
TRBV9	-	15	-	TRBJ2-3	TGTGCCAGCAGCGCCCAACTCACTAGCACAGATACGCAGTATTTT	CASSAQLTSTDTQYF
TRBV23-1	-	16	TRBD1	TRBJ1-5	TGCGCCAGCAGACCTAGGACAGGGGGAAGCAATCAGCCCCAGCATTTT	CASRPRTGGSNQPQHF
TRBV5-4	-	13	TRBD1	TRBJ2-1	TGTGCCAGCAGCCCGGGACAGGGCAATGAGCAGTTCTTC	CASSPGQGNEQFF
TRBV5-1	-	15	-	TRBJ2-5	TGCGCCAGCAGCCGGACACCGGCGGCCCAAGAGACCCAGTACTTC	CASSRTPAAQETQYF
TRBV9	few	16	TRBD2	TRBJ2-2	TGTGCCAGCAGCGAGGGACTAGCGGGAGACACCGGGGAGCTGTTTTTT	CASSEGLAGDTGELFF
TRBV6-2/TRBV6-3	-	16	-	TRBJ2-1	TGTGCCAGCAGCCATCCACTTGCCGCCCCTCACAATGAGCAGTTCTTC	CASSHPLAAPHNEQFF
TRBV6-1	-	13	-	TRBJ2-1	TGTGCCAGCAGTGAAACCCCCCGCGGGGAGCAGTTCTTC	CASSETPRGEQFF
TRBV4-1	-	15	-	TRBJ1-2	TGCGCCAGCAGCCAAGGTAAGGGGGAAAACTATGGCTACACCTTC	CASSQGKGENYGYTF
TRBV6-5	-	13	-	TRBJ1-1	TGTGCCACATTTTCCGAGGGGAACACTGAAGCTTTCTTT	CATFSEGNTEAFF
TRBV5-6	-	15	-	TRBJ1-1	TGTGCCAGCAGCATTGGAGGGGAGGGGAACACTGAAGCTTTCTTT	CASSIGGEGNTEAFF
TRBV4-3	-	13	-	TRBJ1-5	TGCGCCAGCAGCCAAGATCTCAATCAGCCCCAGCATTTT	CASSQDLNQPQHF
TRBV5-1	-	16	TRBD1	TRBJ1-5	TGCGCCAGCAGTCCCGGGGGGACAGGGTTCAATCAGCCCCAGCATTTT	CASSPGGTGFNQPQHF
TRBV30	-	15	-	TRBJ1-4	TGTGCCTGGAGTGTACGGGGGGGAGGGGATGAAAAACTGTTTTTT	CAWSVRGGGDEKLFF
TRBV5-5	-	15	-	TRBJ1-3	TGTGCCAGCAGCTTACAGGGCATTGAAGGAAACACCATATATTTT	CASSLQGIEGNTIYF
TRBV7-9	-	13	-	TRBJ1-1	TGTGCCAGCAGCTTAGGACAGAACACTGAAGCTTTCTTT	CASSLGQNTEAFF
TRBV25-1	-	15	TRBD1	TRBJ1-4	TGTGCCAGCAGTGCCCGACAGGGGGCGGGTGAAAAACTGTTTTTT	CASSARQGAGEKLFF
TRBV19	-	14	-	TRBJ1-1	TGTGCCAGTAGTCCCGTGGCAGGGCAAACTGAAGCTTTCTTT	CASSPVAGQTEAFF
TRBV6-1	many	15	TRBD2	TRBJ2-7	TGTGCCAGCAGTGAGGGGACTAGCGGCACCTACGAGCAGTACTTC	CASSEGTSGTYEQYF
TRBV4-2	-	16	TRBD2	TRBJ2-2	TGTGCCAGCAGCCAAGGGCTAGCGGGGGGTGGCGGGGAGCTGTTTTTT	CASSQGLAGGGGELFF
TRBV25-1	-	15	-	TRBJ1-4	TGTGCCAGCAGTGCCTCCCAGGGAGGTAATGAAAAACTGTTTTTT	CASSASQGGNEKLFF
TRBV28	-	16	-	TRBJ1-5	TGTGCCAGCAGCCCCGCGGGAGGGGGGGACCATCAGCCCCAGCATTTT	CASSPAGGGDHQPQHF
TRBV15	-	19	TRBD2	TRBJ2-1	TGTGCCACCAGTCTCGGGACTAGCGGGGATCTAAGCTCCTACAATGAGCAGTTCTTC	CATSLGTSGDLSSYNEQFF
TRBV3-1/TRBV3-2	-	15	TRBD1	TRBJ1-2	TGTGCCAGCAGCCAAGTCTCCGGGACAGGGGTAGGCTACACCTTC	CASSQVSGTGVGYTF
TRBV28	-	21	TRBD2	TRBJ2-1	TGTGCGACCAAGTTGGGGCGACGGGCTAGCGGGGGATATAGCTCCTACAATGAGCAGTTCTTC	CATKLGRRASGGYSSYNEQFF
TRBV6-4	-	15	TRBD1	TRBJ1-2	TGTGCCAGCAGTGGTACCGACAGGGGAAGCTATGGCTACACCTTC	CASSGTDRGSYGYTF
TRBV28	-	14	-	TRBJ2-5	TGTGCCAGCAGTCCGCTGGAGGGTCGGGAGACCCAGTACTTC	CASSPLEGRETQYF
TRBV11-2	-	16	TRBD2	TRBJ2-5	TGTGCCAGCAGCTCCGCCGGGGGGTGGAAGGAGGAGACCCAGTACTTC	CASSSAGGWKEETQYF
TRBV14	few	13	-	TRBJ1-6	TGTGCCAGCAGCCAAGATCTCGGTTCACCCCTCCACTTT	CASSQDLGSPLHF
TRBV5-5	once	13	-	TRBJ2-7	TGTGCCAGCACCGGCCGGGTGGCCTACGAGCAGTACTTC	CASTGRVAYEQYF
TRBV15	few	16	-	TRBJ1-1	TGTGCCACCAGCAGAGATAGGGAGGCCAAGAACACTGAAGCTTTCTTT	CATSRDREAKNTEAFF
TRBV5-8	-	14	TRBD1	TRBJ1-4	TGTGCCAGCAGCTTGGGACAGGGGAATGAAAAACTGTTTTTT	CASSLGQGNEKLFF
TRBV19	once	15	TRBD1	TRBJ1-2	TGTGCCAGTAGTATGGGGACAGGGGTTAACTATGGCTACACCTTC	CASSMGTGVNYGYTF
TRBV7-2	-	16	TRBD2	TRBJ2-3	TGTGCCAGCAGCTTAGGACTAGCGGGAAACACAGATACGCAGTATTTT	CASSLGLAGNTDTQYF
TRBV18	-	17	TRBD1	TRBJ1-6	TGTGCCAGCTCACCCAGGACAGGGGGCATCTATAATTCACCCCTCCACTTT	CASSPRTGGIYNSPLHF
TRBV6-1	-	13	-	TRBJ1-2	TGTGCCAGCAGTGATGGGGAGCGGGGTGGCTACACCTTC	CASSDGERGGYTF
TRBV6-6	-	13	-	TRBJ1-4	TGTGCCAGCTCGGCGGTAACTAATGAAAAACTGTTTTTT	CASSAVTNEKLFF
TRBV9	-	11	-	TRBJ2-7	TGTGCCAGCAGCGGGGGGGAGGAGCAGTACTTC	CASSGGEEQYF